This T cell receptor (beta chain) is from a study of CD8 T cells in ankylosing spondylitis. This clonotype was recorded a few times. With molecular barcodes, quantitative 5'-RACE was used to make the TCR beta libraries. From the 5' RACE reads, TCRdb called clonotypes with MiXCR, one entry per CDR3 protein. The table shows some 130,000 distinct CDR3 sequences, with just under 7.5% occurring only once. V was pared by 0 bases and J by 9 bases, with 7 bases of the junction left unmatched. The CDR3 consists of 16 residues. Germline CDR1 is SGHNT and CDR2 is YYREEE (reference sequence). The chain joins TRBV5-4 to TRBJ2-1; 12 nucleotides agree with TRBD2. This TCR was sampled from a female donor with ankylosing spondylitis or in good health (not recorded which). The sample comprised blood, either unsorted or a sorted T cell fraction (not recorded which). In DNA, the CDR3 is TGTGCCAGCAGCTTGGACCCTGGACTAGCGGGGAGTGAGCAGTTCTTC. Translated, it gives CASSLDPGLAGSEQFF.